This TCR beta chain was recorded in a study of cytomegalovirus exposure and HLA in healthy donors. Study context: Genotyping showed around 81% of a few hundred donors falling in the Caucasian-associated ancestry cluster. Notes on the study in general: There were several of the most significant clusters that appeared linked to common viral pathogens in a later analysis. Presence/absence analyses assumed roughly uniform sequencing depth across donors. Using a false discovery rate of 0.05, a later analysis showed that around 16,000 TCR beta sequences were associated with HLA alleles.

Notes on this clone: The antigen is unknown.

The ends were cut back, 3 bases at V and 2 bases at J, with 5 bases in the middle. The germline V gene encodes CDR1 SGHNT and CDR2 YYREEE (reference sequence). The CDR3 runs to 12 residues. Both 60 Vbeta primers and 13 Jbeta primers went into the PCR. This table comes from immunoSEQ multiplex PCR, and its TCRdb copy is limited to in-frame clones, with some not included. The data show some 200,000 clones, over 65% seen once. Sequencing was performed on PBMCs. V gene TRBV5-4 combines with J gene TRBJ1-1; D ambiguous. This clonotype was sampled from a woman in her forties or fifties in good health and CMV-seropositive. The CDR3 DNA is TGTGCCAGCAGCTGGGCCAACACTGAAGCTTTCTTT. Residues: CASSWANTEAFF.